This entry concerns a single TCR beta chain. The repertoire was sequenced with immunoSEQ multiplex PCR; TCRdb's copy has only in-frame clones and lacks some. This table holds 130,000 or so clones, around nine tenths found once. V lost 8 bases to trimming and J lost 1 base, with 20 bases between them. Germline V gene lookup returns CDR1 LGHNA and CDR2 YNFKEQ. This CDR3 contains 16 residues. The data stem from a study of control samples from healthy donors and cancer patients. The chain combines TRBV4-2 with TRBJ1-1; TRBD1 might be the D (5 bases). The TCR comes from a man between 25 and 39 years old in good health. Sequences were obtained from blood. The CDR3 sequence: CASLSLGAGGNTEAFF. DNA for the CDR3: TGTGCCAGCCTCTCCCTAGGGGCCGGGGGGAACACTGAAGCTTTCTTT.